Shown below are 16 T cell receptor beta chains from a single sample sequenced in a study of T-cell reconstitution after alpha-beta-depleted transplantation in children. Preparation of the TCRbeta library was carried out with unique molecular identifiers. TCRdb independently ran MiXCR on the PCR reads; one entry per CDR3 protein. This table has 900,000 or so distinct CDR3 sequences, about 15% appearing once. The sequencing used PBMCs, mostly from graft donor cells, collected 360 days after TCRalphabeta/CD19-depleted stem cell transplant. These receptors all come from a male patient under 18 who had a stem cell transplant for acute lymphoblastic leukemia, so the T cells may come from the graft donor.

The gene calls are TRBV7-9 and TRBJ2-5; 10 bases align to TRBD1. Trimming took 3 bases from V and 5 from J; bases not matched to a gene: 3. There are 14 residues in the CDR3. Germline V gene lookup returns CDR1 SEHNR and CDR2 FQNEAQ (reference sequence). This CDR3 reads CASSLTGGAETQYF. The DNA of the CDR3 is TGTGCCAGCAGCTTGACAGGGGGCGCGGAGACCCAGTACTTC. Full variable domain (remainder filled in from reference TRBV7-9 and TRBJ2-5): DTGVSQNPRHKITKRGQNVTFRCDPISEHNRLYWYRQTLGQGPEFLTYFQNEAQLEKSRLLSDRFSAERPKGSFSTLEIQRTEQGDSAMYLCASSLTGGAETQYFGPGTRLLVL.

This clonotype has only a few counts. V usage is TRBV4-1 and J usage is TRBJ2-2; weak D call: TRBD2 (5 bases). Trimming left V 4 bases short and J 1 base short, with 16 bases between. The CDR3 is made up of 17 amino acids. In germline, CDR1 is MGHRA, CDR2 YSYEKL. In nucleotides, the CDR3 is TGCGCCAGCAGCCCTTTAAGGACTCAATTGAACACCGGGGAGCTGTTTTTT. Residues: CASSPLRTQLNTGELFF.

V gene TRBV25-1 combines with J gene TRBJ2-2; D might be TRBD1 or TRBD2, each matching 5 bases. This CDR3 comprises 17 residues. V was trimmed by 2 bases and J by 8 bases, leaving 21 bases between them. Germline CDR1 MGHDK, CDR2 SYGVNS. CDR3 loop: CASSEEGFLLGTGELFF. The CDR3 coding sequence is TGTGCCAGCAGTGAAGAGGGGTTCCTCTTGGGAACGGGGGAGCTGTTTTTT.

This clonotype was observed a few times. This chain connects TRBV7-6 to TRBJ1-1, with unresolved D. The CDR3 extends over 13 amino acids. V was cut by 1 base and J by 6 bases, with 9 bases left in between. Germline assignment: CDR1 SGHVS and CDR2 FNYEAQ. The CDR3: CASSLGRSAEAFF. The CDR3, as DNA: TGTGCCAGCAGCTTAGGAAGGTCGGCTGAAGCTTTCTTT.

V is TRBV27 and J is TRBJ2-7; D remains unclear. CDR3 size: 14 residues. V was shortened by 4 bases and J by 2 bases, with 12 bases between the two germline ends. Germline V lookup: CDR1 MNHEY, CDR2 SMNVEV (reference sequence). CDR3 sequence reads: CASSSLTNTYEQYF. As DNA, the CDR3 is TGTGCCAGCAGTTCGCTGACGAATACCTACGAGCAGTACTTC.

This clonotype was seen only a few times. This chain uses TRBV7-2 with TRBJ2-1, with D perhaps matching TRBD1 (5 bases). CDR3 length: 14 residues. Germline CDR1 is SGHTA and CDR2 is FQGNSA. Trimming took off 6 bases at V and 2 bases at J, with 11 bases between the two ends. The CDR3 here is CASRPPGTYNEQFF. The CDR3 DNA reads as TGTGCCAGCAGACCCCCAGGGACCTACAATGAGCAGTTCTTC.

This clonotype was seen ten or more times. J is TRBJ2-5 and V is TRBV21-1. TRBV21-1 is annotated as a pseudogene. The CDR3 runs 15 residues. As DNA, the CDR3 is TGTGCCAGCAGCAAAGCGCTGCAGATGAGGGAGACCCAGTACTTC. Translated: CASSKALQMRETQYF.

The V call is TRBV7-6, the J call TRBJ2-5, with a weak D call TRBD1 (6 bases). This CDR3 has 16 residues. Trimming stripped 4 bases from V and 5 bases from J, with 20 bases between. Germline lookup yields CDR1 SGHVS and CDR2 FNYEAQ. The CDR3 region has the DNA TGTGCCAGCAGCTCCGCTTATGACAGGACCCGGGAGACCCAGTACTTC. Amino acids: CASSSAYDRTRETQYF.

This clonotype appeared a few times. The rearrangement uses TRBV12-3 or TRBV12-4 and TRBJ1-3; a weak D match, TRBD1 (5 bases). V lost 4 bases to trimming and J lost 3 bases, with 7 bases between them. This CDR3 spans 13 amino acids. The CDR3 loop reads CASSWGDGNTIYF. CDR3 in DNA: TGTGCCAGCAGTTGGGGGGATGGAAACACCATATATTTT.

This clonotype appeared many times. The chain recombines TRBV7-9 with TRBJ2-3; TRBD2 agrees at 8 bases. Germline V gives CDR1 SEHNR, CDR2 FQNEAQ (reference sequence). The CDR3 sequence is 14 residues long. With V trimmed by 10 bases and J by 0 bases, 6 bases remained unmatched. The CDR3 loop reads CAIRAGGSTDTQYF. CDR3 bases: TGTGCCATCCGGGCGGGAGGCAGCACAGATACGCAGTATTTT.

The chain uses TRBV7-8 and TRBJ2-7; TRBD1 matches at 7 bases. V was clipped by 1 base and J by 1 base; unmatched bases: 4. The germline gives CDR1 SGHVS, CDR2 FQNEAQ. This CDR3 has 15 amino acids. The DNA of the CDR3 is TGTGCCAGCAGCTTAGAGAGGGGACAGTCCTACGAGCAGTACTTC. Its translation is CASSLERGQSYEQYF.

This chain uses TRBV25-1 with TRBJ2-1, with TRBD2 matching over 7 bases. Losses at the gene ends were 4 bases for V and 3 bases for J; bases not matched to a gene: 9. CDR3 length: 16 amino acids. Germline-derived CDR1 and CDR2 are MGHDK and SYGVNS. The CDR3 sequence is CASSGPGTNLYNEQFF. CDR3 bases: TGTGCCAGCAGTGGCCCCGGGACTAACCTCTACAATGAGCAGTTCTTC.

In this sample, this clonotype turned up many times. V usage is TRBV12-3 or TRBV12-4 and J usage is TRBJ2-1; D possibly matches TRBD1 or TRBD2 (5 bases each). Trimming took off 4 bases at V and 13 bases at J, with 14 bases between the two ends. The CDR3 extends over 12 amino acids. The DNA of the CDR3 is TGTGCCAGCAGTTCACTAGGGGTTTTTCAGTTCTTC. It translates to CASSSLGVFQFF.

The chain uses TRBV21-1 and TRBJ2-7; TRBD1, the table's D call, was not compared with the DNA. TRBV21-1 is a documented pseudogene. This CDR3 contains 13 residues. CDR3 protein: CASSKRRRYEQYF. CDR3 in DNA: TGTGCCAGCAGCAAAAGGCGCCGCTACGAGCAGTACTTC.

The V gene is TRBV24-1, the J gene TRBJ2-2; 8 bases fit TRBD1. The CDR3 is 16 residues long. The V gene end was trimmed by 4 bases and the J gene end by 0 bases; junction bases not matched to a gene: 3. Germline CDR1 and CDR2: KGHDR and SFDVKD. CDR3 nucleotide sequence: TGTGCCACCAGTGACCCAGGGGGCGCGAACACCGGGGAGCTGTTTTTT. The encoded protein is CATSDPGGANTGELFF.

This chain's CDR3 is CASSGTSTNTEAFF. DNA of the CDR3: TGCGCCAGCAGCGGGACATCAACAAACACTGAAGCTTTCTTT. The V gene is TRBV5-1, the J gene TRBJ1-1; TRBD1 might be the D (6 bases). The CDR3 consists of 14 residues. Germline assignment: CDR1 SGHRS and CDR2 YFSETQ. Trimming took off 4 bases at V and 2 bases at J, with 12 bases between the two ends.